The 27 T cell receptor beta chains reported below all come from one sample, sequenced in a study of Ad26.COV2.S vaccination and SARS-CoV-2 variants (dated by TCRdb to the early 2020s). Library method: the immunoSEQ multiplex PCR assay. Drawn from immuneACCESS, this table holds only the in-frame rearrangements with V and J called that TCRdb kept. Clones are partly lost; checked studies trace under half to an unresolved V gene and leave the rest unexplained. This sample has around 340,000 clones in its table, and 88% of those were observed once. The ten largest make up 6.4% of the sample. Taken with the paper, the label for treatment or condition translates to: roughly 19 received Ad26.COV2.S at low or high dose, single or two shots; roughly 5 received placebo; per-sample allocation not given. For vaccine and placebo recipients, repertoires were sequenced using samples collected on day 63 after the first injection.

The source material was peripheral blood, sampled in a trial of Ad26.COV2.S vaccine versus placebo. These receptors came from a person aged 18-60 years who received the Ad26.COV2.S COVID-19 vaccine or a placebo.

CDR3 in amino acids: CASSDSGTSGKDTQYF. In nucleotides, the CDR3 is TGTGCCAGCAGTGACTCCGGGACTAGCGGAAAAGATACGCAGTATTTT. The chain carries TRBV6-4 and TRBJ2-3; 11 bases align to TRBD2. Germline V gives CDR1 MRHNA, CDR2 SNTAGT. Trimming at V came to 0 bases and at J to 5 bases, leaving 4 bases not matched to a gene. This CDR3 spans 16 amino acids.

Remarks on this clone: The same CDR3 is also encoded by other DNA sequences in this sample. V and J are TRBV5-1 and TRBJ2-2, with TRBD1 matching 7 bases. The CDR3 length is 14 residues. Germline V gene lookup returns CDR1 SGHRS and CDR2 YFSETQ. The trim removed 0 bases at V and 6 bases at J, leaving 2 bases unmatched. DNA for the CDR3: TGCGCCAGCAGCTTGGCGCAGGGGGCCGGGGAGCTGTTTTTT. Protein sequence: CASSLAQGAGELFF.

The CDR3: CAGTSGSLVSEQFF. CDR3 coding DNA: TGTGCCGGGACTAGCGGGAGTTTAGTCTCTGAGCAGTTCTTC. V gene TRBV2 combines with J gene TRBJ2-1, with 14 bases fitting TRBD2. CDR1 is SNHLY and CDR2 is FYNNEI in the germline V gene. V shed 11 bases and J 9 bases; nucleotides not matched to a gene: 9. The CDR3 consists of 14 residues. Based on the CDR3 plus reference TRBV2 and TRBJ2-1, the full variable domain is EPEVTQTPSHQVTQMGQEVILRCVPISNHLYFYWYRQILGQKVEFLVSFYNNEISEKSEIFDDQFSVERPDGSNFTLKIRSTKLEDSAMYFCAGTSGSLVSEQFFGPGTRLTVL.

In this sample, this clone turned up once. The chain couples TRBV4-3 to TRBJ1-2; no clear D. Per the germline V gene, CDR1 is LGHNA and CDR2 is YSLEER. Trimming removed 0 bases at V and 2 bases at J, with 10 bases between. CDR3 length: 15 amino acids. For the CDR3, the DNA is TGCGCCAGCAGCCAAGATGCCCTAGACAACTATGGCTACACCTTC. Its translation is CASSQDALDNYGYTF.

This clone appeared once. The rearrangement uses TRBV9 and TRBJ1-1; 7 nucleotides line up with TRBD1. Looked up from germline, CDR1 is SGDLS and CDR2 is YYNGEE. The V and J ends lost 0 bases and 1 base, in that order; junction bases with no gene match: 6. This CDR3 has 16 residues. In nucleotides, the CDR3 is TGTGCCAGCAGCGTAGACCCGACAGGGCAGAACACTGAAGCTTTCTTT. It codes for CASSVDPTGQNTEAFF.

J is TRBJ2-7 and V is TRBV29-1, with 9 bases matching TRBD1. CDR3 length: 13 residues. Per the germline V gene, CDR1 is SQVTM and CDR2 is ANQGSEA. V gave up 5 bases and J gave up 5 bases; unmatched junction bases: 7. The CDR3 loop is CSVTTGGRNEQYF. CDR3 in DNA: TGCAGCGTTACAACAGGGGGCAGAAACGAGCAGTACTTC.

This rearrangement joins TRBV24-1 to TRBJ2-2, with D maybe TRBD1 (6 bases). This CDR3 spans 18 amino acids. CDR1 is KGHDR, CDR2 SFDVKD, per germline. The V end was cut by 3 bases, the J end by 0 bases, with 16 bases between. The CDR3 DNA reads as TGTGCCACCAGTGATCTTACAGGGTCCTACGCGAACACCGGGGAGCTGTTTTTT. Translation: CATSDLTGSYANTGELFF.

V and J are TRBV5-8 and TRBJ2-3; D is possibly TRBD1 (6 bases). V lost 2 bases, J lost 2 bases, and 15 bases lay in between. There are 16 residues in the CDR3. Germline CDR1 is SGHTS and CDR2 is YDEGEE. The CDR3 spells CASSFPADRYTDTQYF. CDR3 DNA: TGTGCCAGCAGCTTTCCCGCGGACAGATACACAGATACGCAGTATTTT.

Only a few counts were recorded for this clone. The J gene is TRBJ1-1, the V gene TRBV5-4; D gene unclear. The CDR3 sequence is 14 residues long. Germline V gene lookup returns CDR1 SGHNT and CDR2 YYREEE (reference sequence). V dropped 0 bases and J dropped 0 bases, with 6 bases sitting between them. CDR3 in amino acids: CASSLGQMNTEAFF. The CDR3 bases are TGTGCCAGCAGCTTGGGCCAGATGAACACTGAAGCTTTCTTT.

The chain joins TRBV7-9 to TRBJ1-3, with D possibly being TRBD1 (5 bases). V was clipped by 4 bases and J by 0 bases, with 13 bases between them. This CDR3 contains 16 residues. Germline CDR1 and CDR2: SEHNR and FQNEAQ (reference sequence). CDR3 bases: TGTGCCAGCAGCTCTTGGACACCTCTCTCTGGAAACACCATATATTTT. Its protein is CASSSWTPLSGNTIYF.

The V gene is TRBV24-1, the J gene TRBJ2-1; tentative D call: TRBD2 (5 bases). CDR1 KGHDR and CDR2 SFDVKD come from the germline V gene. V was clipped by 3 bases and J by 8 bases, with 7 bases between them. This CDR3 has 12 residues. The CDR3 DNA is TGTGCCACCAGTGATCGGGAAGATGAGCAGTTCTTC. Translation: CATSDREDEQFF.

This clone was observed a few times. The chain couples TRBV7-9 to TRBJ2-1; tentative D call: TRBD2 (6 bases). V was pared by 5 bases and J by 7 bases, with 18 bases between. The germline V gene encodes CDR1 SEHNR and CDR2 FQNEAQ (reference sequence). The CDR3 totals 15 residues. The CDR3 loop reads CASSRRGGVGNEQFF. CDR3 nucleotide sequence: TGTGCCAGCAGCCGCCGGGGCGGGGTCGGGAATGAGCAGTTCTTC.

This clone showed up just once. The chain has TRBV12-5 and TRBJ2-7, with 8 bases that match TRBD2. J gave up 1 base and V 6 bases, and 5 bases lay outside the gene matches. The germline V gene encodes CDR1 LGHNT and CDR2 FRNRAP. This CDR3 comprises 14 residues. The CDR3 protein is CASGPGGGSYEQYF. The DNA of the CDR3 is TGTGCTAGTGGCCCGGGGGGGGGATCCTACGAGCAGTACTTC.

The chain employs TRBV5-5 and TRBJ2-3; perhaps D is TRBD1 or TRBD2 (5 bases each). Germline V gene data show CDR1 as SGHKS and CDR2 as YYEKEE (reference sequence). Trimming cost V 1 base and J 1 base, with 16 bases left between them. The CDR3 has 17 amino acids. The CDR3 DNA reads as TGTGCCAGCAGCTTGTGGGGACCGCGGATAGGCACAGATACGCAGTATTTT. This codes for CASSLWGPRIGTDTQYF.

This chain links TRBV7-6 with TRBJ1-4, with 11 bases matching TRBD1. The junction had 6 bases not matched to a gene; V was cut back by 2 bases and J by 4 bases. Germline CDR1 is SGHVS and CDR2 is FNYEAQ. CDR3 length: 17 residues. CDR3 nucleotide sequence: TGTGCCAGCAGCTTACCGGGACAGGGGGGCCATAATGAAAAACTGTTTTTT. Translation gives CASSLPGQGGHNEKLFF.

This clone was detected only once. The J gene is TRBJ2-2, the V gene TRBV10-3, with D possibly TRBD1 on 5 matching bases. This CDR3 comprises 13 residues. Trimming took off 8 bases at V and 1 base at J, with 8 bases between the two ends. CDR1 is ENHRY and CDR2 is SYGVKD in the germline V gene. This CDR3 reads CAIGTGNTGELFF. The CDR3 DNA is TGTGCCATCGGAACAGGGAACACCGGGGAGCTGTTTTTT.

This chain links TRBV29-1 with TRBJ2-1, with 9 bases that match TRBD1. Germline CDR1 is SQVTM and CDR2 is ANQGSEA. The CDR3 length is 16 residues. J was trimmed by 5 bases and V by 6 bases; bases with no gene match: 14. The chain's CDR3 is CSVLGTGTGQDNEQFF. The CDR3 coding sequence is TGCAGCGTCCTAGGGACCGGGACAGGGCAGGACAATGAGCAGTTCTTC.

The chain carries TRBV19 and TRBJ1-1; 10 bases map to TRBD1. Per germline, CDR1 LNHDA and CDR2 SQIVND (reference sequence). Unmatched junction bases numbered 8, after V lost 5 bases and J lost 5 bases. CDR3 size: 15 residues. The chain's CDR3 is CASSRPGTGVTEAFF. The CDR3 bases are TGTGCCAGTAGTCGACCGGGGACAGGGGTTACTGAAGCTTTCTTT.

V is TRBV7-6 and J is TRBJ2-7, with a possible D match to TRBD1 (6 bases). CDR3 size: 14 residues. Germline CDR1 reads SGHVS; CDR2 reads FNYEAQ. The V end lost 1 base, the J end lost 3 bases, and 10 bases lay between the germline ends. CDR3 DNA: TGTGCCAGCAGCTTAGGAGGGGGTGGCTACGAGCAGTACTTC. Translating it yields CASSLGGGGYEQYF.

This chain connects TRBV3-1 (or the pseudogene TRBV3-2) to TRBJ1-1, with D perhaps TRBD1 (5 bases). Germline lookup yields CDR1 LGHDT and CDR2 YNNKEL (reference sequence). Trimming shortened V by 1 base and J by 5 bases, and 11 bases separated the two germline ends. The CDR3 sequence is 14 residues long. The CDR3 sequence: CASSQVGGETEAFF. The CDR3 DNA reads TGTGCCAGCAGCCAAGTGGGAGGGGAGACTGAAGCTTTCTTT.

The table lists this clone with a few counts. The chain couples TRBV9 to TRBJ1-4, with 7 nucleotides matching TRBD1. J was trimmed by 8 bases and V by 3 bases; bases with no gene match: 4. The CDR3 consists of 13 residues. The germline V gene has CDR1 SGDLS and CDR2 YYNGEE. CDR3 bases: TGTGCCAGCAGCGCAACAGGGGAGGAAAAACTGTTTTTT. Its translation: CASSATGEEKLFF.

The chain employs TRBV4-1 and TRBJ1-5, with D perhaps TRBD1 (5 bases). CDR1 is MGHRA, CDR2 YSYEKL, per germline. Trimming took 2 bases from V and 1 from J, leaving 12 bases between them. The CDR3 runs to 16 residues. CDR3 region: CASSQQGVGSNQPQHF. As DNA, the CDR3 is TGCGCCAGCAGCCAACAAGGGGTGGGGAGCAATCAGCCCCAGCATTTT.

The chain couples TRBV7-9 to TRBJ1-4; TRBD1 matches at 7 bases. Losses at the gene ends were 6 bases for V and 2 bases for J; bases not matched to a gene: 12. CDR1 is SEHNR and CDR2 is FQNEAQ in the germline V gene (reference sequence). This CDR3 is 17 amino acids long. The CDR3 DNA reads TGTGCCAGCAGGAAGACAGGGTACGCTTCTACTAATGAAAAACTGTTTTTT. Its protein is CASRKTGYASTNEKLFF.

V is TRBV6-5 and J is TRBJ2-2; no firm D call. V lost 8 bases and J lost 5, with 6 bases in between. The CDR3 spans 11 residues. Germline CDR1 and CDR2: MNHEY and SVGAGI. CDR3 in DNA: TGTGCCAGCGCCAGGACCGGGGAGCTGTTTTTT. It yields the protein CASARTGELFF.

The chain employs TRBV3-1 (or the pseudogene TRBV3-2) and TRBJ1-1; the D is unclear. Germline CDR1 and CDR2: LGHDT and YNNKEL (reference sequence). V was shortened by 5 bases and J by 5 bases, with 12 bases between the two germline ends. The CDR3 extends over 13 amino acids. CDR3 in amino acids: CASSYQVRTEAFF. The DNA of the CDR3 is TGTGCCAGCAGCTATCAAGTACGGACTGAAGCTTTCTTT.

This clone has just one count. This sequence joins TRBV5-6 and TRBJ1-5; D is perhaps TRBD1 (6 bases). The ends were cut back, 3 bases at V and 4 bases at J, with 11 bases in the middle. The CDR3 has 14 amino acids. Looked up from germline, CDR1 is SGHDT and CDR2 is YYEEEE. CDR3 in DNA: TGTGCCAGCAGCTGGGGGAGGGGGAATCAGCCCCAGCATTTT. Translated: CASSWGRGNQPQHF.

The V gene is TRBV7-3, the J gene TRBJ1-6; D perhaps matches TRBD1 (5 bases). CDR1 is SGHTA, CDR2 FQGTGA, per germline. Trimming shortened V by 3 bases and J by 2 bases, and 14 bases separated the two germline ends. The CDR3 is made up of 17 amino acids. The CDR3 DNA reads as TGTGCCAGCAGCTTGGGCACCGGGGGAGCCTATAATTCACCCCTCCACTTT. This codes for CASSLGTGGAYNSPLHF. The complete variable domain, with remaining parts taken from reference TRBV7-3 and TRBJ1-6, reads GAGVSQTPSNKVTEKGKYVELRCDPISGHTALYWYRQSLGQGPEFLIYFQGTGAADDSGLPNDRFFAVRPEGSVSTLKIQRTERGDSAVYLCASSLGTGGAYNSPLHFGNGTRLTVT.